These 6 T cell receptor beta chains were sequenced from one sample in a study of type 1 regulatory T cells. These receptors have no identified antigens. From the reads, TCRdb called clonotypes with MiXCR, one entry per CDR3 protein. This sample carries 60,000 to 70,000 distinct CDR3 sequences, roughly three fifths of them seen once, and the ten largest clones take 7.6%. The specimen sequenced was cultured T cells, either the whole culture or a sorted T cell fraction (not recorded which). Subset specified: Tr1-enriched cell product generated in vitro against host alloantigens. Every receptor here comes from a human donor in good health.

This clonotype was observed a single time. The gene calls are TRBV29-1 and TRBJ2-7; 11 positions match TRBD1. The germline gives CDR1 SQVTM, CDR2 ANQGSEA. The CDR3 contains 14 residues. The V gene end was trimmed by 6 bases and the J gene end by 11 bases; junction bases not matched to a gene: 15. This chain's CDR3 is CSVRSRDRGYHEYF. CDR3 bases: TGCAGCGTCAGATCCCGGGACAGGGGGTATCATGAGTACTTC.

This chain connects TRBV7-2 to TRBJ1-2, with D hard to call. CDR1 is SGHTA, CDR2 FQGNSA, per germline. V was cut by 1 base and J by 8 bases, with 14 bases left in between. This CDR3 spans 14 amino acids. DNA for the CDR3: TGTGCCAGCAGCTTAGAGTTCATGCCCGAGGGCTACACCTTC. Translation: CASSLEFMPEGYTF. Full variable domain (remainder filled in from reference TRBV7-2 and TRBJ1-2): GAGVSQSPSNKVTEKGKDVELRCDPISGHTALYWYRQSLGQGLEFLIYFQGNSAPDKSGLPSDRFSAERTGGSVSTLTIQRTQQEDSAVYLCASSLEFMPEGYTFGSGTRLTVV.

This clonotype appeared once. The chain is built from TRBV29-1 and TRBJ2-7; tentative D call: TRBD2 (5 bases). Per germline, CDR1 SQVTM and CDR2 ANQGSEA. V was shortened by 0 bases and J by 4 bases, with 13 bases between the two germline ends. The CDR3 loop spans 14 amino acids. The CDR3 nucleotides are TGCAGCGTTGAAGAGGGAAGAAGAGGGTACGAGCAGTACTTC. The encoded protein is CSVEEGRRGYEQYF.

The chain combines TRBV20-1 with TRBJ2-2, with TRBD2 identical over 11 bases. The ends lost 4 bases at V and 4 bases at J; junction bases unmatched: 5. The germline CDR1 and CDR2 sequences are DFQATT and SNEGSKA (reference sequence). The CDR3 consists of 15 residues. As DNA, the CDR3 is TGCAGTGCTACACCGGGACTAGCGGCCACCGGGGAGCTGTTTTTT. It codes for CSATPGLAATGELFF.

Concerning this clonotype: The junction departs from germline at one end; a sequencing error may be responsible. This chain links TRBV20-1 with TRBJ2-1, with 9 bases aligning to TRBD2. Germline-derived CDR1 and CDR2 are DFQATT and SNEGSKA (reference sequence). This CDR3 comprises 15 residues. The DNA for the CDR3 is TGCAGTCCTAGGGTCGCGGGAGGGGGATACAATGAGCAGTTCTTC. It encodes CSPRVAGGGYNEQFF.

This sequence joins TRBV18 and TRBJ2-7, with D perhaps matching TRBD2 (5 bases). The V and J ends lost 3 bases and 2 bases respectively, with 14 bases between them. The germline V gene encodes CDR1 KGHSH and CDR2 LQKENI. The CDR3 length is 15 residues. CDR3 DNA: TGTGCCAGCTCACCTGGAGACTACCTCACCTACGAGCAGTACTTC. Residues: CASSPGDYLTYEQYF.